This T cell receptor (beta chain) originates from a study of cytomegalovirus exposure and HLA in healthy donors. On this clone: Its antigen remains unidentified.

It was healthy bone marrow donors who served as donors. PCR was performed using 60 Vbeta and 13 Jbeta primers. In the authors' methods: As a later analysis found, there were 60 million to 90 million unique TCR beta chains, of which some 10 million were shared. Method: immunoSEQ multiplex PCR; TCRdb's copy keeps in-frame clones and lacks some. Clonal size and the V and J genes are those of that table, whereas D and trimming came from the DNA. The data show about 180,000 clones, about 79% seen once. Study-wide points: In a later analysis, a genetic analysis reported fewer productive-TCR N-insertions in an Asian-associated ancestry cluster than the cohort average.

The germline CDR1 and CDR2 sequences are MGHDK and SYGVNS. The CDR3 has 13 residues. Trimming removed 4 bases from V and 8 bases from J, with 14 bases in between. The chain uses TRBV25-1 and TRBJ1-2, with TRBD1 as a possible D gene (5 bases). Source material: PBMCs. This sequence was found in a girl aged 2 to 10 in good health and CMV-seropositive. The CDR3 coding sequence is TGTGCCAGCAGTGGACAGCCCGCCGCGGGCTACACCTTC. Protein product: CASSGQPAAGYTF.